Listed below are T cell receptor beta chains from one sample, sequenced in a study of T cell repertoires in aging, cancer and after chemotherapy. Via MiXCR, TCRdb re-called the multiplex PCR reads, giving one row per CDR3 protein. The data contain a few thousand distinct CDR3 sequences, over 25% of them singletons. The sample consisted of blood. The receptors stem from a human donor with a blood cancer. CDR3s include the opening cysteine and the closing phenylalanine or tryptophan. A D gene is named only where the DNA matches it firmly. A clone size is listed for some rows: how often the clone was seen (once, few, many), or a class if it is expanded.

d_call,j_call,v_call,clone_size,cdr3_nt,cdr3_aa
TRBD2,TRBJ2-1,TRBV6-6,few,TGTGCCAGCAGTTACTCGGGGAGGGGCTCGGAAAATGAGCAGTTCTTC,CASSYSGRGSENEQFF
TRBD2,TRBJ2-1,TRBV7-3,.,TGTGCCAGCAGCTTCGGGGGGGGAGGGGGGTACAATGAGCAGTTCTTC,CASSFGGGGGYNEQFF
.,TRBJ1-1,TRBV12-3/TRBV12-4,.,TGTGCCAGCAGCCCCAGGGGGAACACTGAAGCTTTCTTT,CASSPRGNTEAFF
.,TRBJ1-2,TRBV25-1,.,TGTGCCAGCAGGTACGGGGGAGGCTACACCTTC,CASRYGGGYTF
.,TRBJ2-6,TRBV5-1,.,TGCGCCAGCGCCGACGGGCTCTCTGGGGCCAACGTCCTGACTTTC,CASADGLSGANVLTF
.,TRBJ1-6,TRBV30,few,TGTGCTTACGGGGGGGCGAATAATTCACCCCTCCACTTT,CAYGGANNSPLHF
TRBD2,TRBJ2-3,TRBV2,.,TGTGCCAGCAGTGAAGGACCCGGTAGCGGGAAGGCTGATACGCAGTATTTT,CASSEGPGSGKADTQYF
.,TRBJ2-1,TRBV6-1,.,TGTGCCTATATAAGCTCCTACAATGAGCAGTTCTTC,CAYISSYNEQFF
.,TRBJ2-7,TRBV11-2,medium-sized,TGTGCCAGCAGCTTAACGGACGTCTCCTACGAGCAGTACTTC,CASSLTDVSYEQYF
.,TRBJ2-1,TRBV5-4,few,TGTGCCAGCAGCCGAAAGACAGCCAATGAGCAGTTCTTC,CASSRKTANEQFF
TRBD1,TRBJ1-6,TRBV28,.,TGTGCCAGCAGCCGTGACAGGGCCCCTCCGTCCCTCCACTTT,CASSRDRAPPSLHF
.,TRBJ2-1,TRBV7-9,medium-sized,TGTGCCAGCAGCTCTTCACTTGACTCCTCCTACAATGAGCAGTTCTTC,CASSSSLDSSYNEQFF
.,TRBJ2-5,TRBV7-2,few,TGTGCCAGCAACCCCGTCGCCGGGGGCCCTCAAGAGACCCAGTACTTC,CASNPVAGGPQETQYF
.,TRBJ2-3,TRBV27,large,TGTGCCAGCAGTTTCCAGGCCGCTAGCACAGATACGCAGTATTTT,CASSFQAASTDTQYF
.,TRBJ2-1,TRBV11-2,.,TGTGCCAGCAGCTTATTCTACAATGAGCAGTTCTTC,CASSLFYNEQFF
.,TRBJ2-5,TRBV14,.,TGTGCCAGCAGCCACGGACTGTGGGCCCTTGGAGAGACCCAGTACTTC,CASSHGLWALGETQYF
TRBD2,TRBJ2-1,TRBV27,medium-sized,TGTGCCAGCAGTTTACGGGGAGGGAGCCATGAGCAGTTCTTC,CASSLRGGSHEQFF
.,TRBJ1-1,TRBV18,.,TGTGCCAGCTCACCCCGGGGTATTGGCGGGGGGGCAAGTGTCACTGAAGCTTTCTTT,CASSPRGIGGGASVTEAFF
.,TRBJ2-1,TRBV12-3/TRBV12-4,few,TGTGCCAGCAGTTTCGGACTTCCCGGCTCCTACAATGAGCAGTTCTTC,CASSFGLPGSYNEQFF
.,TRBJ2-7,TRBV27,.,TGTGCCAGCAGTTTTACCGGGACCTCCTACGAGCAGTACTTC,CASSFTGTSYEQYF
.,TRBJ2-3,TRBV5-6,medium-sized,TGTGCCAGCAGCTTGGAAAGGGGGGATCGAGGGGGAAAGGATACGCAGTATTTT,CASSLERGDRGGKDTQYF
.,TRBJ2-2,TRBV5-4,large,TGTGCCAGCAGCTTCTGGGGAGGGGAGCTGTTTTTT,CASSFWGGELFF
TRBD1,TRBJ1-3,TRBV7-9,few,TGTGCCAGCAGCTTAGCCAAGACAGGGGTTGGAAACACCATATATTTT,CASSLAKTGVGNTIYF
TRBD1,TRBJ2-2,TRBV24-1,medium-sized,TGTGCCACCAGTCCAACAGGGGTTACCGGGGAGCTGTTTTTT,CATSPTGVTGELFF
TRBD2,TRBJ2-3,TRBV27,.,TGTGCCAGCAGTTCACCTAGCGGGAGGTGGACAGATACGCAGTATTTT,CASSSPSGRWTDTQYF
TRBD2,TRBJ2-7,TRBV19,.,TGTGCCAGTAGGACCTCTAGCGGGGCCTCCTACGAGCAGTACTTC,CASRTSSGASYEQYF
TRBD2,TRBJ2-3,TRBV19,medium-sized,TGTGCCAGTAGTACCGGGACTAGCGGGACGATCGGTACAGATACGCAGTATTTT,CASSTGTSGTIGTDTQYF
TRBD1,TRBJ2-2,TRBV6-2/TRBV6-3,.,TGTGCCAGCAGTAGACAGGGCCTTAACACCGGGGAGCTGTTTTTT,CASSRQGLNTGELFF
.,TRBJ1-1,TRBV10-3,.,TGTGCCATCAGTGAAGAATGGAACACTGAAGCTTTCTTT,CAISEEWNTEAFF
TRBD2,TRBJ2-3,TRBV6-6,medium-sized,TGTGCCAGCAGAAAGACTAGCGGGATGTCAGATACGCAGTATTTT,CASRKTSGMSDTQYF
TRBD2,TRBJ2-3,TRBV11-2,.,TGTGCCAGCAGCCGGACTAGCGGGAGAGGGACAGATACGCAGTATTTT,CASSRTSGRGTDTQYF
.,TRBJ2-1,TRBV4-2,medium-sized,TGTGCCAGCAGCCAAGATCTTGAGCGCCAGCAGTTCTTC,CASSQDLERQQFF
TRBD2,TRBJ2-5,TRBV29-1,medium-sized,TGCAGCGTTGTGGGGGAGGGCCAGGAGACCCAGTACTTC,CSVVGEGQETQYF
TRBD1,TRBJ1-2,TRBV19,medium-sized,TGTGCCGCCCGAACAGGGGCGGGTAATGGCTACACCTTC,CAARTGAGNGYTF
.,TRBJ1-1,TRBV4-1,once,TGCGCCAGCAGCCAAGTCTCCAGGGGAGACACTGAAGCTTTCTTT,CASSQVSRGDTEAFF
TRBD1,TRBJ2-3,TRBV28,few,TGTGCCAGCAGTCCGGACAGGGGGCGTCGGAAAGATACGCAGTATTTT,CASSPDRGRRKDTQYF
TRBD1,TRBJ1-6,TRBV11-2,few,TGTGCCAGCAGCCCGGACAGGGAATCCTATAATTCACCCCTCCACTTT,CASSPDRESYNSPLHF
TRBD1,TRBJ1-2,TRBV20-1,large,TGCAGTGCTGACAGGGGTTATGGCTACACCTTC,CSADRGYGYTF
.,TRBJ2-6,TRBV6-1,.,TGTGCCATCAGTGAGTCGGGCCAGACTACCGGGTCCAACGTCCTGACTTTC,CAISESGQTTGSNVLTF
TRBD1,TRBJ2-1,TRBV28,few,TGTGCCAGCAGCACTCGGGACAGGGGATCGTTCTTC,CASSTRDRGSFF
TRBD1,TRBJ1-1,TRBV30,few,TGTGCCTGGATTGAGTTACAGGGGCAATTGAACACTGAAGCTTTCTTT,CAWIELQGQLNTEAFF
.,TRBJ2-7,TRBV5-1,.,TGCGCCAGCAGCCCCGGCAGGACCGCCTACGAGCAGTACTTC,CASSPGRTAYEQYF
TRBD2,TRBJ2-1,TRBV7-9,.,TGTGCCAGCAGCTTAACGACGACTAGCGGGACTTACAATGAGCAGTTCTTC,CASSLTTTSGTYNEQFF
.,TRBJ1-2,TRBV6-5,medium-sized,TGTGCCAGCAGGACACATTATGACAGTCCCTATGGCTACACCTTC,CASRTHYDSPYGYTF
.,TRBJ2-7,TRBV5-1,.,TGCGCCAGCAGCTCGGGTCTGGGGACCTGGGACGAGCAGTACTTC,CASSSGLGTWDEQYF
TRBD2,TRBJ2-7,TRBV19,.,TGTGCCAGTAGTATGGGACTAGCCGAGCAGTACTTC,CASSMGLAEQYF